This is a list of T cell receptor beta chains from one sample in a study of OX40 agonist ivuxolimab in advanced cancers. The table came from immunoSEQ multiplex PCR; TCRdb's copy has only in-frame clones and leaves some out. Among tens of thousands of clones listed, approximately 90% were seen once. Sequenced here: CD4+ or CD8+ T cells sorted from blood, sampled in a trial of the OX40 agonist ivuxolimab. These receptors were taken from an adult with an advanced solid tumor such as melanoma, head and neck, liver or kidney cancer. CDR3s include the opening cysteine and the closing phenylalanine or tryptophan. A D gene is named only where the DNA matches it firmly. Clone sizes are given selectively: once, few, many, or a class where the clone is expanded.

D gene | J gene | V gene | clone size | CDR3 length | CDR3 DNA | CDR3 protein
- | TRBJ1-1 | TRBV28 | - | 15 | TGTGCCAGCAGTCATTGGACGGGGGGAAACACTGAAGCTTTCTTT | CASSHWTGGNTEAFF
- | TRBJ2-2 | TRBV7-3 | - | 14 | TGTGCCAGCAGCTTCGGGGGAACTACCGGGGAGCTGTTTTTT | CASSFGGTTGELFF
TRBD1 | TRBJ2-7 | TRBV6-6 | - | 15 | TGTGCCAGCAGTACCGACAGGGGGCTACTTCAAGAGCAGTACTTC | CASSTDRGLLQEQYF
- | TRBJ2-1 | TRBV28 | - | 13 | TGTGCCAGCACCAGGGCTGGGTACAATGAGCAGTTCTTC | CASTRAGYNEQFF
- | TRBJ2-1 | TRBV28 | - | 18 | TGTGCCAGCAGACTCCCTCTCAAGGCAGGGGGACTACAAAATGAGCAGTTCTTC | CASRLPLKAGGLQNEQFF
- | TRBJ1-4 | TRBV4-1 | once | 14 | TGCGCCAGCAGCCAACACCCACGAATTGAAAAACTGTTTTTT | CASSQHPRIEKLFF
TRBD2 | TRBJ2-3 | TRBV12-5 | once | 18 | TGTGCTAGTGGGTATGGCCCCTTCACTAGCGGGAACACAGATACGCAGTATTTT | CASGYGPFTSGNTDTQYF
TRBD2 | TRBJ2-7 | TRBV4-3 | once | 16 | TGCGCCAGCAGCCAAGATAGGTCTAGCGGGTTCTACGAGCAGTACTTC | CASSQDRSSGFYEQYF
- | TRBJ2-4 | TRBV2 | - | 12 | TGTGCCAGCAGTGCCTATCGAAACATTCAGTACTTC | CASSAYRNIQYF
- | TRBJ2-2 | TRBV25-1 | - | 11 | TGTGCCAGCAGTGACACCGGGGAGCTGTTTTTT | CASSDTGELFF
- | TRBJ1-4 | TRBV7-9 | few | 13 | TGTGCCAGCAGCTTACCCCTGGCGGAAAAACTGTTTTTT | CASSLPLAEKLFF
- | TRBJ1-3 | TRBV11-2 | - | 16 | TGTGCCAGCAGCTTAGTTGCCGCCAGCTCTGGAAACACCATATATTTT | CASSLVAASSGNTIYF
TRBD2 | TRBJ2-7 | TRBV7-2 | - | 14 | TGTGCCAGCAGCCCCGGGACTAGCGTCTACGAGCAGTACTTC | CASSPGTSVYEQYF
TRBD1 | TRBJ2-4 | TRBV28 | once | 16 | TGTGCCAGCAGTTTAGTGCGGGACAGGGGTAAAAACATTCAGTACTTC | CASSLVRDRGKNIQYF
TRBD2 | TRBJ2-2 | TRBV4-2 | - | 19 | TGTGCCAGCAGCCTCCTGGCCCCACTACTAGCGGGAGCTGGCGGGGAGCTGTTTTTT | CASSLLAPLLAGAGGELFF
TRBD2 | TRBJ2-3 | TRBV6-5 | - | 16 | TGTGCCAGCAGTTACTCCTACGGGGGGGAGACAGATACGCAGTATTTT | CASSYSYGGETDTQYF
- | TRBJ2-7 | TRBV13 | - | 13 | TGTGCCAGCAGCTTAGTTATAGGCTACGAGCAGTACTTC | CASSLVIGYEQYF
- | TRBJ2-3 | TRBV6-6 | - | 15 | TGTGCCAGCAGTTCGACAGTTGAGGCCACAGATACGCAGTATTTT | CASSSTVEATDTQYF
- | TRBJ2-2 | TRBV13 | - | 17 | TGTGCCAGCAGCTTATCTGGCGGGGTCCCCCCACTCGGGGAGCTGTTTTTT | CASSLSGGVPPLGELFF
TRBD1 | TRBJ2-2 | TRBV19 | once | 15 | TGTGCCAGTAGGCGGACAGGGGGGAACACCGGGGAGCTGTTTTTT | CASRRTGGNTGELFF
TRBD2 | TRBJ2-7 | TRBV4-1 | - | 16 | TGCGCCAGCAGCCAAGATGTTACTAGCGGGAGTTACGAGCAGTACTTC | CASSQDVTSGSYEQYF
- | TRBJ2-1 | TRBV4-3 | - | 16 | TGCGCCAGCAGCCAAGATGTGGGGGGCTCCTACAATGAGCAGTTCTTC | CASSQDVGGSYNEQFF
- | TRBJ1-2 | TRBV2 | - | 13 | TGTGCCAGCACGGGGTCAGCTAACTATGGCTACACCTTC | CASTGSANYGYTF
TRBD2 | TRBJ2-5 | TRBV5-5 | once | 15 | TGTGCCAGCAGCTCCCATGGGAGCGGGGGGGAGACCCAGTACTTC | CASSSHGSGGETQYF
- | TRBJ1-3 | TRBV7-3 | - | 17 | TGTGCCAGCACCCTGGTAGCGAGGCCTAGCTCTGGAAACACCATATATTTT | CASTLVARPSSGNTIYF
- | TRBJ2-3 | TRBV25-1 | - | 15 | TGTGCCAGCAGTGAAGGTGGGAGTAGTGCAGATACGCAGTATTTT | CASSEGGSSADTQYF